This T cell receptor (beta chain) was sequenced during a study of cytomegalovirus exposure and HLA in healthy donors. Amplification used 60 Vbeta primers and 13 Jbeta primers. Produced via immunoSEQ multiplex PCR; TCRdb's table is partial and in-frame only. The listing records 200,000 to 250,000 clones. J lost 3 bases, V lost 6 bases, and 0 bases had no gene match. CDR1 and CDR2 (germline): MNHNS, SASEGT. The CDR3 covers 14 residues. This sequence was found in a girl aged 2-9 years in good health and CMV-seropositive. The chain is built from TRBV6-1 and TRBJ2-7; TRBD2 aligns across 15 bases. Source material: PBMCs. The chain's CDR3 is CASRGLAGGYEQYF. DNA of the CDR3: TGTGCCAGCAGGGGACTAGCGGGAGGCTACGAGCAGTACTTC.